This passage covers 11 T cell receptor beta chains from one sample sequenced in a study of molecular identifiers for immune sequencing clone quantification. TCRdb reprocessed the PCR reads with MiXCR, giving one entry per CDR3 protein. Here the sample spans around 86,000 distinct CDR3 sequences, over 15% being singletons. Sequenced sample: naive CD8+ T cells from blood, with Jurkat cell RNA spiked in. The subset is: FACS-sorted CD8+CD4-CCR7+CD45RA+ naive T cells. These receptors all stem from a human donor in good health. Some libraries in this study had Jurkat cell RNA spiked in.

Comment on this clonotype: A much larger clonotype is one base distant, so this may be a read error. The chain has TRBV11-3 and TRBJ2-1; TRBD2 is a possible D gene (6 bases). From germline, CDR1 is SGHNT and CDR2 YENEEA. This CDR3 has 13 amino acids. This CDR3 is CAGSFPGAAEQFF. As DNA, the CDR3 is TGTGCCGGCAGCTTCCCGGGAGCGGCTGAGCAGTTCTTC. Supplemented by reference TRBV11-3 and TRBJ2-1, the full variable domain reads EAGVVQSPRYKIIEKKQPVAFWCNPISGHNTLYWYLQNLGQGPELLIRYENEEAVDDSQLPKDRFSAERLKGVDSTLKIQPAELGDSAVYLCAGSFPGAAEQFFGPGTRLTVL.

The table lists this clonotype with a few counts. The chain uses TRBV6-5 and TRBJ1-1, with D unresolved. CDR1 is MNHEY, CDR2 SVGAGI, per germline. The V end was cut by 0 bases, the J end by 3 bases, with 5 bases between. CDR3 length: 13 amino acids. CDR3 DNA sequence: TGTGCCAGCAGTTACTCAGAGGACACTGAAGCTTTCTTT. Protein: CASSYSEDTEAFF.

V gene TRBV12-3 or TRBV12-4 combines with J gene TRBJ1-1; no definite D call. V was pared by 6 bases and J by 5 bases, with 13 bases between. This CDR3 contains 13 residues. In DNA form, the CDR3 reads TGTGCCAGCAGGTGGGAGGACGGGACTGAAGCTTTCTTT. Translated: CASRWEDGTEAFF.

This clonotype was seen repeatedly, ten times or more. This chain connects TRBV6-2 or TRBV6-3 to TRBJ2-7, with TRBD2 as a possible D gene (5 bases). V shed 6 bases and J shed 9 bases, with 12 bases lying between them. CDR3 length equals 11 residues. Germline CDR1 MNHEY, CDR2 SVGEGT. CDR3 bases: TGTGCCAGCAGCCCGGGAAGTGCGCAGTACTTC. This codes for CASSPGSAQYF.

This clonotype showed up many times. This chain uses TRBV6-6 with TRBJ2-1; the D gene is possibly TRBD2 (5 bases). CDR3 size: 18 residues. The germline V gene has CDR1 MNHNY and CDR2 SVGAGI (reference sequence). V was shortened by 2 bases and J by 4 bases, with 21 bases between the two germline ends. CDR3 region: CASSYLPRLESGYNEQFF. The DNA of the CDR3 is TGTGCCAGCAGTTACCTCCCCAGACTGGAGTCGGGGTACAATGAGCAGTTCTTC.

The CDR3 nucleotides are TGTGCCAGCAGCCCCCCGGACTTGCAAGAGACCCAGTACTTC. Protein: CASSPPDLQETQYF. The chain is built from TRBV5-4 and TRBJ2-5, with D tentatively TRBD2 (5 bases). V was pared by 4 bases and J by 2 bases, with 12 bases between. The germline gives CDR1 SGHNT, CDR2 YYREEE (reference sequence). The CDR3 runs to 14 residues.

In regard to this clonotype: Since a much larger clone is just one base distant, this may be a read error. The rearrangement uses TRBV3-1 and TRBJ2-1; 7 positions match TRBD2. Germline V lookup: CDR1 LGHDT, CDR2 YNNKEL (reference sequence). The CDR3 extends over 19 amino acids. The trim removed 0 bases at V and 6 bases at J, leaving 17 bases unmatched. The CDR3 sequence: CASSQDRSVRASGFNEQFF. CDR3 in DNA: TGTGCCAGCAGCCAAGATCGGTCGGTCCGGGCTAGCGGTTTCAATGAGCAGTTCTTC.

Note on this clonotype: A much larger clone is a single base away; this may be a read error. This chain links TRBV12-3 or TRBV12-4 with TRBJ2-2; no definite D call. V was clipped by 8 bases and J by 7 bases, with 11 bases between them. The length of the CDR3 is 12 residues. The CDR3 DNA reads as TGTGCCAGCGGTCGTTCGGGCGGGGAGCTGTTTTTT. Protein sequence: CASGRSGGELFF.

This clonotype was detected ten times or more. The chain couples TRBV5-4 to TRBJ2-7; no firm D call. Germline-derived CDR1 and CDR2 are SGHNT and YYREEE (reference sequence). V was shortened by 7 bases and J by 4 bases, with 12 bases between the two germline ends. The CDR3 extends over 12 amino acids. In DNA, the CDR3 is TGTGCCAGCCGGAAGATGGGGTACGAGCAGTACTTC. It yields the protein CASRKMGYEQYF.

Turning to this clonotype: Given a much more abundant clone one base away, this may be a read error. CDR3 sequence (DNA): TGTGCCAGCAGCTTAGGCCGCACTGAAGGGTTCACAGATACGCAGTATTTT. It codes for CASSLGRTEGFTDTQYF. J is TRBJ2-3 and V is TRBV7-3; D unclear. CDR3 size: 17 residues. Deletions cut 2 bases from V and 2 bases from J, with 17 bases between. CDR1 is SGHTA, CDR2 FQGTGA, per germline.

This clonotype was counted many times. The chain links TRBV5-6 to TRBJ2-3, with unresolved D. This CDR3 is 15 amino acids long. Germline V CDR1 and CDR2: SGHDT, YYEEEE. V was clipped by 4 bases and J by 0 bases, with 12 bases between them. The DNA for the CDR3 is TGTGCCAGCAGCCAACTGCTAGGGAGCACAGATACGCAGTATTTT. Amino acids: CASSQLLGSTDTQYF.